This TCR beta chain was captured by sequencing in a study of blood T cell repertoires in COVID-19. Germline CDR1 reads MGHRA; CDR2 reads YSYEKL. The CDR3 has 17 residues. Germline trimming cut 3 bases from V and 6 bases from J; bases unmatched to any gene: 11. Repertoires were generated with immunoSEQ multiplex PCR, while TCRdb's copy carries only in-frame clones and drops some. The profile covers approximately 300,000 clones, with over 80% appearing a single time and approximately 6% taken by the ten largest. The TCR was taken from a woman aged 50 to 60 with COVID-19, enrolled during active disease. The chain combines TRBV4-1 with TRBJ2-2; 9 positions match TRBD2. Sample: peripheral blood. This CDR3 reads CASSQSLREGLAGELFF. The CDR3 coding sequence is TGCGCCAGCAGCCAGTCCTTGCGGGAGGGCCTGGCCGGGGAGCTGTTTTTT.